This T cell receptor beta chain is drawn from a study of blood T cell repertoires in COVID-19. Study-level background: From the United States, Italy and Spain came samples of acute and convalescent COVID-19.

Germline assignment: CDR1 SGHTA and CDR2 FQGNSA. The length of the CDR3 is 16 residues. The V segment lost 3 bases and the J segment 2 bases; nucleotides outside the gene matches: 4. In the original analysis: Reference gene primers were amplified, and this amplification served to estimate nucleated cell counts. Libraries were prepared by immunoSEQ multiplex PCR; TCRdb keeps only in-frame clonotypes and omits some of them. V and J calls and clone size are as listed in that table; D and trimming were resolved from the DNA. The table lists 100,000 to 150,000 clones, more than 70% of them singletons. This sequence originates from a woman aged 80 or over with acute or convalescent COVID-19. Sequencing input: peripheral blood. This chain joins TRBV7-2 and TRBJ2-1, with 10 nucleotides matching TRBD2. CDR3 coding DNA: TGTGCCAGCAGCTTGAGCGGGGGGGCTCCCTACAATGAGCAGTTCTTC. Its protein is CASSLSGGAPYNEQFF. The variable domain in full, with the rest retrieved from reference TRBV7-2 and TRBJ2-1, is GAGVSQSPSNKVTEKGKDVELRCDPISGHTALYWYRQSLGQGLEFLIYFQGNSAPDKSGLPSDRFSAERTGGSVSTLTIQRTQQEDSAVYLCASSLSGGAPYNEQFFGPGTRLTVL.